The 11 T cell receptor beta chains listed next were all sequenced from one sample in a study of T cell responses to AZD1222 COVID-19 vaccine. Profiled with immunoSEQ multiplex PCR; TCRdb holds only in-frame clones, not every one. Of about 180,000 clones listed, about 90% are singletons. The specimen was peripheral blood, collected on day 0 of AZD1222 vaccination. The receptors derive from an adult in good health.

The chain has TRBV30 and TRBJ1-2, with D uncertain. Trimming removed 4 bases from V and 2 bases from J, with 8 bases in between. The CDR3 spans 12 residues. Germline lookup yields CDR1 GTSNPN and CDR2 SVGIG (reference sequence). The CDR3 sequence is CAWTGSNYGYTF. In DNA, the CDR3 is TGTGCCTGGACGGGCAGCAACTATGGCTACACCTTC.

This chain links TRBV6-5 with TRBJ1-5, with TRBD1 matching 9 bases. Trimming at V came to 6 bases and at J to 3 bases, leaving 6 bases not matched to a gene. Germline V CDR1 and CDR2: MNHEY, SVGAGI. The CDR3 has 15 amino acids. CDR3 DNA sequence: TGTGCCAGCAGGGGCCGGGACAGGGACAATCAGCCCCAGCATTTT. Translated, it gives CASRGRDRDNQPQHF.

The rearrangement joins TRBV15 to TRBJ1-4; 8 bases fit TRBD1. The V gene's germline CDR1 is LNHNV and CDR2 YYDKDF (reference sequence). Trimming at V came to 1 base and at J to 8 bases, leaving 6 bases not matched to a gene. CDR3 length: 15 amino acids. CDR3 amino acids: CATSRVSTGDEKLFF. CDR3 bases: TGTGCCACCAGCAGAGTGTCGACAGGGGACGAAAAACTGTTTTTT.

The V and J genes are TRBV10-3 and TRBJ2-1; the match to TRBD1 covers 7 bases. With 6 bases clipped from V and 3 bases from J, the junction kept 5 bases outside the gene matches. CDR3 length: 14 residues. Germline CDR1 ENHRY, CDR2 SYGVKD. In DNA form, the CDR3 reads TGTGCCATCAGACAGGGGATTCTCTACAATGAGCAGTTCTTC. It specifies CAIRQGILYNEQFF.

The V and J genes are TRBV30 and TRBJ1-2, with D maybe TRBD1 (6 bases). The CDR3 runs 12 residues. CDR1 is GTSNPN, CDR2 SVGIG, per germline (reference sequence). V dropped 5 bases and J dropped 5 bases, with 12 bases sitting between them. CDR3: CAWAGEGYGYTF. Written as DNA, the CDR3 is TGTGCCTGGGCAGGGGAAGGTTATGGCTACACCTTC. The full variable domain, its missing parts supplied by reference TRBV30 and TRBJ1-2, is SQTIHQWPATLVQPVGSPLSLECTVEGTSNPNLYWYRQAAGRGLQLLFYSVGIGQISSEVPQNLSASRPQDRQFILSSKKLLLSDSGFYLCAWAGEGYGYTFGSGTRLTVV.

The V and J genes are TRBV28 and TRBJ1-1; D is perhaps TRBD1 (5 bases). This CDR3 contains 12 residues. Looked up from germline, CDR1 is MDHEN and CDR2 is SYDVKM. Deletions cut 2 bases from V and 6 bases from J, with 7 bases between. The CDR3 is CASSLAGAEAFF. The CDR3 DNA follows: TGTGCCAGCAGTTTAGCGGGGGCTGAAGCTTTCTTT.

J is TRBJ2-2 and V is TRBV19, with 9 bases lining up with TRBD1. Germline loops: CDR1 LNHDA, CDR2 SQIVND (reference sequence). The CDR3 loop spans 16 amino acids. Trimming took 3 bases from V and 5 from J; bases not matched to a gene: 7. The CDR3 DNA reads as TGTGCCAGTAGTATGCCACAGGGGGCAGGTACCGGGGAGCTGTTTTTT. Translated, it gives CASSMPQGAGTGELFF. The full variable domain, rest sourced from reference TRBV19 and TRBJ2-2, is DGGITQSPKYLFRKEGQNVTLSCEQNLNHDAMYWYRQDPGQGLRLIYYSQIVNDFQKGDIAEGYSVSREKKESFPLTVTSAQKNPTAFYLCASSMPQGAGTGELFFGEGSRLTVL.

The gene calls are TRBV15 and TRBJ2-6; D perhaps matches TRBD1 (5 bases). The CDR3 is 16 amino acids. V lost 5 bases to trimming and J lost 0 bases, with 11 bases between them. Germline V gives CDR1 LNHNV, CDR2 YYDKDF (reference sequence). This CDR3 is CATSPRATSGANVLTF. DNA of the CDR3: TGTGCCACCAGCCCCAGGGCGACCTCTGGGGCCAACGTCCTGACTTTC.

CDR3 in amino acids: CAWRPSGNVGNTIYF. CDR3 in DNA: TGTGCCTGGAGACCCTCAGGGAATGTCGGAAACACCATATATTTT. The rearrangement joins TRBV30 to TRBJ1-3, with D possibly being TRBD1 (5 bases). Germline-derived CDR1 and CDR2 are GTSNPN and SVGIG (reference sequence). The V and J ends lost 3 bases and 4 bases respectively, with 16 bases between them. This CDR3 has 15 residues.

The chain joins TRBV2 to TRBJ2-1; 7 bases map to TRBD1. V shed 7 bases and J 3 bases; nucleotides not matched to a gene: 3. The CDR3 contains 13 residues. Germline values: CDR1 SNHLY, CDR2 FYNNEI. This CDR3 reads CASKGADYNEQFF. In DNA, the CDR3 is TGTGCCAGCAAGGGGGCCGACTACAATGAGCAGTTCTTC.

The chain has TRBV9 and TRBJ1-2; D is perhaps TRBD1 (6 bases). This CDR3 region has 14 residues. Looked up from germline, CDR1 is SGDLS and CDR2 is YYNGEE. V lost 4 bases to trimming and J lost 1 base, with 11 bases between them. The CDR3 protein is CASSHRDHNYGYTF. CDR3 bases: TGTGCCAGCAGCCACAGGGACCATAACTATGGCTACACCTTC.